This T cell receptor beta chain originates from a study of shared clonotypes between healthy human individuals. Overall study: The study used three CD4 naive, three CD4 memory, two CD8 naive and one CD8 memory plate per donor. Study-level points and caveats: What rarefaction showed was incomplete sorted-subset sequencing despite large depth.

The CDR3 runs to 15 residues. The V and J ends lost 3 bases and 8 bases respectively, with 16 bases between them. Looked up from germline, CDR1 is SEHNR and CDR2 is FQNEAQ (reference sequence). CD8 cells regarded as naive lacked CD45RO, were positively chosen for CCR7, and omitted terminally differentiated effector memory CD45RA+ cells. Remarks on this clone: The antigen remains unidentified.

Data came from immunoSEQ multiplex PCR; TCRdb stores just in-frame clones and leaves some out. Of some 740,000 clones listed, 92% were seen once; the top ten hold 24%. J is TRBJ1-4 and V is TRBV7-9; D might be TRBD1 (6 bases). This clonotype originated in a man aged 25 to 40 in good health. The sample taken for sequencing was naive CD8+ T cells sorted from blood. The CDR3 loop reads CASSFQTEGDEKLFF. In DNA, the CDR3 is TGTGCCAGCAGCTTCCAGACGGAGGGGGACGAAAAACTGTTTTTT.